The source of this TCR beta chain is a study of cytomegalovirus exposure and HLA in healthy donors. Study results and caveats: Immune exposure information available was restricted to CMV serostatus.

With respect to this clone: Its antigen is unidentified.

PCR used 60 Vbeta primers and 13 Jbeta primers. Repertoires were generated with immunoSEQ multiplex PCR, while TCRdb's copy carries only in-frame clones and drops some. This table has 150,000 to 200,000 clones, approximately 84% appearing once. The V and J ends lost 4 bases and 0 bases, in that order; junction bases with no gene match: 4. Germline CDR1 is SGHRS and CDR2 is YFSETQ. The CDR3 is 15 amino acids. The sequence was collected from a woman in her fifties or sixties in good health and CMV-seropositive. What was sequenced was PBMCs. The chain employs TRBV5-1 and TRBJ2-7, with 10 bases aligning to TRBD2. The CDR3 DNA follows: TGCGCCAGCAGCGCCGGGACTAGCGCCTCCTACGAGCAGTACTTC. It codes for CASSAGTSASYEQYF.